This TCR beta chain was documented in a study of spatial heterogeneity in lung cancer. Trimming removed 2 bases at V and 0 bases at J, with 11 bases between. Germline CDR1 GTSNPN, CDR2 SVGIG (reference sequence). The CDR3 spans 14 residues. One entry per CDR3 protein results from TCRdb running MiXCR on the 5' RACE reads. The sample lists about 1,800 distinct CDR3 sequences; more than 20% were seen once. Time point defined: sample taken at primary tumor resection. Approximately 70 TRACERx patients with early, untreated non-small cell lung cancer donated samples. No cell sorting; template was whole RNA from tumor, lung tissue or PBMC.

This clonotype was sampled from a male donor with early-stage non-small cell lung cancer. Specimen: normal lung tissue next to the tumor, collected at surgery. The chain uses TRBV30 and TRBJ2-7, with D possibly TRBD2 on 6 matching bases. This chain's CDR3 is CAWSRAGSSYEQYF. Written as DNA, the CDR3 is TGTGCCTGGAGTCGCGCCGGGAGCTCCTACGAGCAGTACTTC. Drawing the rest from reference TRBV30 and TRBJ2-7, the complete variable domain is SQTIHQWPATLVQPVGSPLSLECTVEGTSNPNLYWYRQAAGRGLQLLFYSVGIGQISSEVPQNLSASRPQDRQFILSSKKLLLSDSGFYLCAWSRAGSSYEQYFGPGTRLTVT.